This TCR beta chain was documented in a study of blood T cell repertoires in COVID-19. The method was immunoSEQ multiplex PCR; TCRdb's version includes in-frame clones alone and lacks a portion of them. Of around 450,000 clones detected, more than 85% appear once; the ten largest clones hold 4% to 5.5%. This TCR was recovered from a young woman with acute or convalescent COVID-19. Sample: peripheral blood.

In DNA, the CDR3 is TGTGCCAGCTTAGGGGGGAGGGATGAAGAGACCCAGTACTTC. Amino acids: CASLGGRDEETQYF. The V call is TRBV7-9, the J call TRBJ2-5; a possible D gene is TRBD2 (7 bases). V lost 8 bases, J lost 3 bases, and 16 bases lay in between. This CDR3 is built from 14 residues. The germline V gene encodes CDR1 SEHNR and CDR2 FQNEAQ (reference sequence).